A single sample gave rise to the 27 T cell receptor beta chains below, sequenced in a study of shared clonotypes between healthy human individuals. The table came from immunoSEQ multiplex PCR; TCRdb's copy has only in-frame clones and leaves some out. This sample carries around 530,000 clones, around 78% of them seen once, and the ten largest clones take more than 10%. The sample was PBMCs. These receptors all come from a woman aged 40 to 49 in good health. Some clones in this sample may be carry-over from other donors' samples.

The CDR3 here is CASSEGVENYF. DNA of the CDR3: TGCGCCAGCAGTGAGGGGGTCGAGAATTACTTC. This rearrangement joins TRBV10-2 to TRBJ2-7; D not certain. The CDR3 runs 11 residues. V shed 2 bases and J shed 13 bases, with 12 bases lying between them. CDR1 and CDR2 from the germline V gene are WSHSY and SAAADI.

This sequence joins TRBV5-1 and TRBJ2-7; 9 bases match TRBD2. The length of the CDR3 is 15 residues. J lost 6 bases, V lost 0 bases, and 7 bases had no gene match. Germline V lookup: CDR1 SGHRS, CDR2 YFSETQ. The CDR3 loop is CASSLAVAGGGEQYF. The CDR3 DNA follows: TGCGCCAGCAGCTTGGCCGTCGCGGGAGGGGGCGAGCAGTACTTC.

The chain couples TRBV7-2 to TRBJ2-5; D not certain. The DNA end favors TRBJ2-7, so the J call may be wrong. CDR1 SGHTA and CDR2 FQGNSA come from the germline V gene. CDR3 length: 13 residues. The CDR3 region has the DNA TGTGCCAGCAGCTTAGGACCTCGTTACGAGCAGTACTTC. It yields the protein CASSLGPRYEQYF.

A remark on this clone: A far larger clone is one nucleotide away, so this likely arose from a read error. V usage is TRBV14 and J usage is TRBJ2-3, with D hard to call. The germline V gene encodes CDR1 SGHDN and CDR2 FVKESK. This CDR3 is 14 amino acids long. CDR3 residues: CACSQALNLDTQYF. In DNA, the CDR3 is TGTGCCTGCAGCCAAGCATTGAATCTCGATACGCAGTATTTT.

The chain carries TRBV5-1 and TRBJ2-7; 7 bases agree with TRBD1. V shed 4 bases and J 5 bases; nucleotides not matched to a gene: 9. Germline assignment: CDR1 SGHRS and CDR2 YFSETQ. This CDR3 has 14 residues. The DNA of the CDR3 is TGCGCCAGCAGCCCGATGACAGGGAGCCACGAGCAGTACTTC. The encoded protein is CASSPMTGSHEQYF.

The rearrangement uses TRBV13 and TRBJ2-3, with D possibly TRBD2 on 7 matching bases. CDR1 is PRHDT and CDR2 is FYEKMQ in the germline V gene (reference sequence). The germline V and J ends were trimmed by 5 bases and 7 bases, with 22 bases remaining between them. The CDR3 contains 16 residues. CDR3 region: CASSQLAPDGGHTQYF. The CDR3 DNA reads TGTGCCAGCAGCCAACTAGCGCCGGATGGGGGGCATACGCAGTATTTT.

As to this clone: With a much larger clone just one base away, this may be a read error. This chain joins TRBV7-9 and TRBJ2-2, with D uncertain. The CDR3 runs 11 residues. Trimming took off 5 bases at V and 2 bases at J, with 0 bases between the two ends. Germline CDR1 SEHNR, CDR2 FQNEAQ (reference sequence). CDR3 nucleotides: TGTGCCAGCAGCAACACCGGGGAGCTGTTTTTT. Its protein product is CASSNTGELFF.

The V gene is TRBV19, the J gene TRBJ2-1; D may be TRBD1 (6 bases). This CDR3 comprises 14 residues. V lost 1 base and J 12 bases, leaving 16 bases between the germline ends. The germline CDR1 and CDR2 sequences are LNHDA and SQIVND (reference sequence). The CDR3 sequence: CASSIGSGQWVQFF. The CDR3 bases are TGTGCCAGTAGTATAGGATCCGGACAGTGGGTGCAGTTCTTC.

The rearrangement links TRBV10-3 to TRBJ2-3; tentative D call: TRBD2 (6 bases). The CDR3 loop spans 16 amino acids. V lost 6 bases to trimming and J lost 4 bases, with 20 bases between them. Germline V gene sequence: CDR1 ENHRY, CDR2 SYGVKD. The CDR3 loop reads CAISFSGPGGADTQYF. DNA for the CDR3: TGTGCCATCAGCTTCTCCGGCCCGGGCGGGGCAGATACGCAGTATTTT.

The V gene is TRBV15, the J gene TRBJ2-5; TRBD1 matches at 8 bases. The CDR3 totals 16 residues. V was pared by 3 bases and J by 4 bases, with 10 bases of the junction left unmatched. Germline values: CDR1 LNHNV, CDR2 YYDKDF (reference sequence). The CDR3 sequence: CATSRGGSTGAETQYF. CDR3 DNA: TGTGCCACCAGCAGGGGTGGGTCGACAGGGGCAGAGACCCAGTACTTC.

This chain joins TRBV4-2 and TRBJ1-2, with a tentative D call TRBD1 (6 bases). This CDR3 is 14 amino acids long. Germline V gene lookup returns CDR1 LGHNA and CDR2 YNFKEQ. V was trimmed by 0 bases and J by 4 bases, leaving 9 bases between them. The CDR3 reads CASSQDVGGYGYTF. The CDR3 nucleotides read TGTGCCAGCAGCCAAGATGTAGGGGGCTATGGCTACACCTTC.

This rearrangement joins TRBV11-2 to TRBJ2-3; 7 nucleotides line up with TRBD1. Trimming removed 4 bases from V and 4 bases from J; junction bases left unmatched: 11. The germline V gene has CDR1 SGHAT and CDR2 FQNNGV. This CDR3 has 16 amino acids. The chain's CDR3 is CASSSLTGLFADTQYF. CDR3 bases: TGTGCCAGCAGCTCCTTGACAGGGCTTTTCGCAGATACGCAGTATTTT. The full variable domain, with the rest looked up from reference TRBV11-2 and TRBJ2-3, is EAGVAQSPRYKIIEKRQSVAFWCNPISGHATLYWYQQILGQGPKLLIQFQNNGVVDDSQLPKDRFSAERLKGVDSTLKIQPAKLEDSAVYLCASSSLTGLFADTQYFGPGTRLTVL.

This chain connects TRBV5-4 to TRBJ2-1, with a weak D call TRBD1 (5 bases). CDR1 is SGHNT and CDR2 is YYREEE in the germline V gene (reference sequence). V was shortened by 3 bases and J by 0 bases, with 10 bases between the two germline ends. The CDR3 has 15 residues. DNA for the CDR3: TGTGCCAGCAGCTGGCTCCAGGGCTCCTACAATGAGCAGTTCTTC. Encoded protein: CASSWLQGSYNEQFF. Full variable domain (missing parts from reference TRBV5-4 and TRBJ2-1): ETGVTQSPTHLIKTRGQQVTLRCSSQSGHNTVSWYQQALGQGPQFIFQYYREEENGRGNFPPRFSGLQFPNYSSELNVNALELDDSALYLCASSWLQGSYNEQFFGPGTRLTVL.

In this sample, this clone turned up a few times. Other DNA sequences in this sample translate to the same CDR3. The chain is built from TRBV27 and TRBJ2-2; D not resolved. Trimming took 5 bases from V and 0 from J, leaving 1 base between them. The CDR3 covers 12 residues. Germline CDR1 is MNHEY and CDR2 is SMNVEV (reference sequence). In DNA form, the CDR3 reads TGTGCCAGCAGTCCGAACACCGGGGAGCTGTTTTTT. This sequence encodes CASSPNTGELFF.

DNA of the CDR3: TGTGCCAGCAGCTTAGCAGGCAGGGATTACAATGAGCAGTTCTTC. Amino acids: CASSLAGRDYNEQFF. The J gene is TRBJ2-1, the V gene TRBV7-6, with TRBD1 as a possible D gene (5 bases). Germline CDR1 and CDR2: SGHVS and FNYEAQ. This CDR3 comprises 15 residues. V lost 0 bases to trimming and J lost 4 bases, with 10 bases between them.

V and J are TRBV5-1 and TRBJ2-7; TRBD2 matches at 8 bases. With 4 bases clipped from V and 5 bases from J, the junction kept 8 bases outside the gene matches. The germline V gene encodes CDR1 SGHRS and CDR2 YFSETQ. This CDR3 region has 14 residues. The DNA for the CDR3 is TGCGCCAGCAGCCAGATAGCGGGATCACACGAGCAGTACTTC. Amino acids: CASSQIAGSHEQYF. Drawing the rest from reference TRBV5-1 and TRBJ2-7, the complete variable domain is KAGVTQTPRYLIKTRGQQVTLSCSPISGHRSVSWYQQTPGQGLQFLFEYFSETQRNKGNFPGRFSGRQFSNSRSEMNVSTLELGDSALYLCASSQIAGSHEQYFGPGTRLTVT.

This sequence joins TRBV11-2 and TRBJ2-2; D call uncertain. Deletions cut 1 base from V and 8 bases from J, with 5 bases between. Germline loops: CDR1 SGHAT, CDR2 FQNNGV. CDR3 length: 12 residues. The CDR3 region has the DNA TGTGCCAGCAGCTTAGGGGTGGGGGAGCTGTTTTTT. It specifies CASSLGVGELFF.

V gene TRBV5-6 combines with J gene TRBJ2-5; D gene ambiguous. Trimming shortened V by 2 bases and J by 1 base, and 12 bases separated the two germline ends. The CDR3 covers 15 residues. Looked up from germline, CDR1 is SGHDT and CDR2 is YYEEEE. CDR3 amino acids: CASSLGLTPQETQYF. In DNA form, the CDR3 reads TGTGCCAGCAGCTTAGGGTTGACACCCCAAGAGACCCAGTACTTC. Based on the CDR3 plus reference TRBV5-6 and TRBJ2-5, the full variable domain is DAGVTQSPTHLIKTRGQQVTLRCSPKSGHDTVSWYQQALGQGPQFIFQYYEEEERQRGNFPDRFSGHQFPNYSSELNVNALLLGDSALYLCASSLGLTPQETQYFGPGTRLLVL.

The chain combines TRBV5-1 with TRBJ2-5; 9 bases map to TRBD1. V was clipped by 2 bases and J by 2 bases; unmatched bases: 7. Germline CDR1 and CDR2: SGHRS and YFSETQ. This CDR3 comprises 16 residues. The CDR3 coding sequence is TGCGCCAGCAGCTTTAGGGACAGGGACCTACAAGAGACCCAGTACTTC. Residues: CASSFRDRDLQETQYF.

This chain connects TRBV27 to TRBJ1-2, with TRBD1 matching over 7 bases. CDR3 size: 18 residues. Per the germline V gene, CDR1 is MNHEY and CDR2 is SMNVEV (reference sequence). The V segment lost 8 bases and the J segment 4 bases; nucleotides outside the gene matches: 22. CDR3 nucleotides: TGTGCCAGCGGAACGTTACGCCAGGTTGGCAGGGGGACCTATGGCTACACCTTC. It specifies CASGTLRQVGRGTYGYTF.

The rearrangement uses TRBV18 and TRBJ2-5; D is possibly TRBD1 or TRBD2 (5 bases each). The CDR3 is 14 residues long. V lost 4 bases and J lost 3, with 12 bases in between. The V gene's germline CDR1 is KGHSH and CDR2 LQKENI. CDR3 DNA sequence: TGTGCCAGCTCACTGTCCGGGGCGGAAGAGACCCAGTACTTC. Its translation is CASSLSGAEETQYF.

A note on this clone: Compared with germline, one end of the junction differs, possibly owing to a read error. The rearrangement links TRBV7-7 to TRBJ2-5, with no clear D. Germline V lookup: CDR1 SSHAT, CDR2 FNYEAQ (reference sequence). The CDR3 has 14 residues. The CDR3 spells CASSLEVEAETQYF. The CDR3 nucleotides read TGTGCTAGCAGCTTAGAGGTAGAGGCGGAGACCCAGTACTTC.

The V gene is TRBV20-1, the J gene TRBJ1-1; D remains unclear. In germline, CDR1 is DFQATT, CDR2 SNEGSKA (reference sequence). The ends were cut back, 1 base at V and 8 bases at J, with 8 bases in the middle. The CDR3 covers 11 residues. CDR3 region: CSARAEREAFF. For the CDR3, the DNA is TGCAGTGCTAGAGCGGAGCGGGAAGCTTTCTTT.

The rearrangement links TRBV7-3 to TRBJ2-5, with 9 bases fitting TRBD2. Germline trimming cut 2 bases from V and 5 bases from J; bases unmatched to any gene: 6. The V gene's germline CDR1 is SGHTA and CDR2 FQGTGA. The CDR3 has 15 amino acids. The DNA of the CDR3 is TGTGCCAGCAGCTTAGGCCTAGCGGGATCCGAGACCCAGTACTTC. It is translated as CASSLGLAGSETQYF.

This chain connects TRBV27 to TRBJ2-7; D is possibly TRBD2 (6 bases). V was trimmed by 3 bases and J by 3 bases, leaving 21 bases between them. Germline V lookup: CDR1 MNHEY, CDR2 SMNVEV (reference sequence). The CDR3 length is 17 residues. DNA of the CDR3: TGTGCCAGCAGTTTTCGATCCTATAGCGGACCGAGCTACGAGCAGTACTTC. The encoded protein is CASSFRSYSGPSYEQYF.

In nucleotides, the CDR3 is TGTGCCAGCAGCTCCCTCAGTTCACCAGCCTACGAGCAGTACTTC. Amino acid sequence: CASSSLSSPAYEQYF. This chain links TRBV7-9 with TRBJ2-7; D remains unclear. Trimming stripped 4 bases from V and 2 bases from J, with 15 bases between. There are 15 residues in the CDR3. Germline lookup yields CDR1 SEHNR and CDR2 FQNEAQ (reference sequence).

The J gene is TRBJ1-1, the V gene TRBV11-2, with a possible D match to TRBD1 (6 bases). Germline loops: CDR1 SGHAT, CDR2 FQNNGV. The germline V and J ends were trimmed by 3 bases and 10 bases, with 9 bases remaining between them. This CDR3 comprises 11 residues. The CDR3 is CASSLGRGAFF. The CDR3 DNA sequence: TGTGCCAGCAGCTTGGGCAGGGGAGCTTTCTTT.